This T cell receptor beta chain was documented in a study of a mutant IDH1 vaccine in newly diagnosed glioma. Background on the study: The first vaccination came 4-6 weeks after radiotherapy alone, or with temozolomide cycles.

The V gene lost 1 base and the J gene lost 0 bases, with 6 bases spanning the gap. The CDR3 has 14 amino acids. The V gene's germline CDR1 is KGHSH and CDR2 LQKENI. Regarding this clone: Its specificity is unknown.

The protocol was immunoSEQ multiplex PCR, while the TCRdb copy is restricted to in-frame clones and leaves out a portion. The repertoire has 50,000 or so clones, over 75% of them found once; the top ten carry more than 2%. The time point was: week 11, during vaccination. All doses held 300 ug of mutant IDH1 20-mer peptide, with topical imiquimod. The rearrangement uses TRBV18 and TRBJ1-1; the D gene is possibly TRBD1 (5 bases). Sequenced material: PBMCs, taken from a glioma patient whose treatment included an IDH1 peptide vaccine. This TCR came from a man aged 50-59 years with glioma. The CDR3 spells CASSPRGVNTEAFF. In nucleotides, the CDR3 is TGTGCCAGCTCACCACGAGGGGTGAACACTGAAGCTTTCTTT.